A single sample gave rise to the 28 T cell receptor beta chains below, sequenced in a study of T cell responses to AZD1222 COVID-19 vaccine. Method: immunoSEQ multiplex PCR; TCRdb's copy keeps in-frame clones and lacks some. The top ten hold roughly 5% of the sample, which has over 90,000 clones, 90% seen once. Sequences were derived from peripheral blood, sampled on day 0 of AZD1222 vaccination. The source is an adult in good health.

The chain has TRBV7-9 and TRBJ1-1; TRBD1 aligns across 7 bases. This CDR3 has 13 amino acids. J lost 1 base, V lost 5 bases, and 1 base had no gene match. CDR1 and CDR2 from the germline V gene are SEHNR and FQNEAQ (reference sequence). CDR3 sequence (DNA): TGTGCCAGCAGCGACAGGGAGAACACTGAAGCTTTCTTT. Translated, it gives CASSDRENTEAFF.

The CDR3 DNA sequence: TGTGCCAGCAGCGTGGGGCAGACACCCTCCTACGAGCAGTACTTC. It encodes CASSVGQTPSYEQYF. The chain uses TRBV9 and TRBJ2-7; D is possibly TRBD1 (5 bases). Germline CDR1 reads SGDLS; CDR2 reads YYNGEE. With 2 bases removed from V and 0 bases from J, the gap between germline ends came to 12 bases. The CDR3 covers 15 residues.

This chain uses TRBV30 with TRBJ1-5; D ambiguous. From germline, CDR1 is GTSNPN and CDR2 SVGIG (reference sequence). The CDR3 spans 15 residues. V lost 2 bases to trimming and J lost 2 bases, with 13 bases between them. DNA for the CDR3: TGTGCCTGGAGTCCGTGGCCATCGGGCAATCAGCCCCAGCATTTT. Translated, it gives CAWSPWPSGNQPQHF.

The J gene is TRBJ1-2, the V gene TRBV4-3, with 7 bases aligning to TRBD1. Looked up from germline, CDR1 is LGHNA and CDR2 is YSLEER. J lost 12 bases, V lost 4 bases, and 11 bases had no gene match. There are 13 residues in the CDR3. The CDR3 DNA is TGCGCCAGCAGCCTCCGAAGACAGGGAACGAACACCTTC. Translating gives CASSLRRQGTNTF.

The V gene is TRBV5-4, the J gene TRBJ1-1; 10 bases align to TRBD1. Trimming removed 1 base from V and 3 bases from J; junction bases left unmatched: 3. CDR1 is SGHNT, CDR2 YYREEE, per germline (reference sequence). This CDR3 is 15 amino acids long. The CDR3 here is CASSLRTGGYTEAFF. The DNA for the CDR3 is TGTGCCAGCAGCTTGCGGACAGGGGGTTACACTGAAGCTTTCTTT.

This sequence joins TRBV18 and TRBJ1-5, with D perhaps TRBD1 (6 bases). The ends were cut back, 5 bases at V and 0 bases at J, with 17 bases in the middle. Germline CDR1 and CDR2: KGHSH and LQKENI. This CDR3 contains 17 residues. CDR3 coding DNA: TGTGCCAGCTCATCCACGGGGGGGGCATATAGCAATCAGCCCCAGCATTTT. This encodes CASSSTGGAYSNQPQHF.

This rearrangement joins TRBV28 to TRBJ1-1, with no clear D. The CDR3 totals 16 residues. Germline loops: CDR1 MDHEN, CDR2 SYDVKM. V lost 3 bases to trimming and J lost 3 bases, with 17 bases between them. CDR3 sequence (DNA): TGTGCCAGCAGTTTTTCCGTCCTAGAGCAGGACACTGAAGCTTTCTTT. It encodes CASSFSVLEQDTEAFF.

The CDR3 protein is CASSQVSGVDTEAFF. DNA of the CDR3: TGCGCCAGCAGCCAAGTGTCCGGGGTTGACACTGAAGCTTTCTTT. This chain joins TRBV4-1 and TRBJ1-1; the D is unclear. The CDR3 is made up of 15 amino acids. Trimming took off 1 base at V and 3 bases at J, with 12 bases between the two ends. The germline V gene has CDR1 MGHRA and CDR2 YSYEKL.

This clone has only one observation. V gene TRBV5-1 combines with J gene TRBJ1-4, with 9 bases aligning to TRBD1. After removal of 3 bases from V and 6 bases from J, the junction contained 3 bases not matched to a gene. The CDR3 length is 14 residues. In germline, CDR1 is SGHRS, CDR2 YFSETQ. For the CDR3, the DNA is TGCGCCAGCAGCTCACGGGACAGGGATGAAAAACTGTTTTTT. It specifies CASSSRDRDEKLFF.

The gene calls are TRBV7-2 and TRBJ2-2; possible D gene TRBD1, 6 bases. The V and J ends lost 5 bases and 2 bases respectively, with 15 bases between them. The CDR3 covers 16 residues. Germline V gene lookup returns CDR1 SGHTA and CDR2 FQGNSA. The CDR3 sequence: CASSQGQLKNTGELFF. The CDR3 region has the DNA TGTGCCAGCAGCCAAGGACAGCTTAAAAACACCGGGGAGCTGTTTTTT.

The rearrangement joins TRBV28 to TRBJ2-7; D not resolved. The CDR3 has 11 residues. Germline loops: CDR1 MDHEN, CDR2 SYDVKM. The V end was cut by 5 bases, the J end by 2 bases, with 4 bases between. The CDR3 region has the DNA TGTGCCAGCAGTCCAACCTACGAGCAGTACTTC. Translation gives CASSPTYEQYF.

The rearrangement joins TRBV2 to TRBJ1-3; D uncertain. Germline loops: CDR1 SNHLY, CDR2 FYNNEI. V was trimmed by 2 bases and J by 0 bases, leaving 14 bases between them. The CDR3 consists of 17 residues. This CDR3 is CASSERGRADSGNTIYF. The CDR3, as DNA: TGTGCCAGCAGTGAAAGAGGACGGGCCGACTCTGGAAACACCATATATTTT.

The genes are TRBV27 and TRBJ2-3; TRBD2 matches 9 bases. CDR1 is MNHEY, CDR2 SMNVEV, per germline (reference sequence). This CDR3 has 16 residues. V was pared by 1 base and J by 6 bases, with 8 bases of the junction left unmatched. In DNA form, the CDR3 reads TGTGCCAGCAGTTTATGGGGCGGGGGGGCCGAGGATACGCAGTATTTT. Amino acid sequence: CASSLWGGGAEDTQYF.

The V call is TRBV3-1 (or the pseudogene TRBV3-2), the J call TRBJ1-2; D ambiguous. This CDR3 has 14 residues. V dropped 3 bases and J dropped 4 bases, with 12 bases sitting between them. Per germline, CDR1 LGHDT and CDR2 YNNKEL (reference sequence). CDR3 loop: CASSQGSTGYGYTF. CDR3 nucleotide sequence: TGTGCCAGCAGCCAGGGCAGCACGGGCTATGGCTACACCTTC.

The chain links TRBV29-1 to TRBJ1-2; maybe TRBD1 (6 bases). CDR1 is SQVTM, CDR2 ANQGSEA, per germline. V gave up 4 bases and J gave up 4 bases, with 13 bases separating them. The CDR3 has 13 amino acids. CDR3 region: CSVAPRQVYGYTF. CDR3 DNA sequence: TGCAGCGTTGCTCCCAGACAGGTCTATGGCTACACCTTC.

The rearrangement uses TRBV29-1 and TRBJ1-2, with a weak D call TRBD1 (5 bases). The germline V gene has CDR1 SQVTM and CDR2 ANQGSEA. The length of the CDR3 is 15 residues. Trimming left V 5 bases short and J 1 base short, with 17 bases between. In DNA, the CDR3 is TGCAGCGTTCACGGGGCGCGAGATGGTAACTATGGCTACACCTTC. Its translation is CSVHGARDGNYGYTF.

The chain uses TRBV9 and TRBJ1-2; 8 bases are a match to TRBD1. Per the germline V gene, CDR1 is SGDLS and CDR2 is YYNGEE. V lost 4 bases to trimming and J lost 4 bases; unmatched junction nucleotides: 6. This CDR3 has 14 residues. CDR3 bases: TGTGCCAGCAGCAGCCAGACAGGGGCCTATGGCTACACCTTC. It encodes CASSSQTGAYGYTF.

The rearrangement links TRBV18 to TRBJ1-6; no reliable D call. The CDR3 has 16 amino acids. Trimming stripped 1 base from V and 2 bases from J, with 9 bases between. Germline CDR1 reads KGHSH; CDR2 reads LQKENI. CDR3 DNA: TGTGCCAGCTCACCACAGGTCGGGGCCTATAATTCACCCCTCCACTTT. This gives the protein CASSPQVGAYNSPLHF.

The genes are TRBV7-9 and TRBJ2-2, with TRBD1 as a possible D gene (6 bases). Looked up from germline, CDR1 is SEHNR and CDR2 is FQNEAQ (reference sequence). Between the trimmed V and J ends, which lost 4 bases and 4 bases, there was a span of 13 bases. The CDR3 totals 15 residues. CDR3 amino acids: CASSSGLGGTGELFF. In DNA form, the CDR3 reads TGTGCCAGCAGCTCAGGGTTAGGGGGCACCGGGGAGCTGTTTTTT.

The chain recombines TRBV4-1 with TRBJ1-1; tentatively, D is TRBD1 (6 bases). From germline, CDR1 is MGHRA and CDR2 YSYEKL. Trimming left V 1 base short and J 1 base short, with 16 bases between. The CDR3 extends over 17 amino acids. The CDR3 reads CASSQGGAGAPNTEAFF. The DNA of the CDR3 is TGCGCCAGCAGCCAAGGGGGGGCGGGAGCCCCGAACACTGAAGCTTTCTTT.

V usage is TRBV5-1 and J usage is TRBJ1-1, with D possibly TRBD1 on 5 matching bases. Trimming removed 0 bases at V and 1 base at J, with 10 bases between. The CDR3 totals 15 residues. CDR1 is SGHRS and CDR2 is YFSETQ in the germline V gene. CDR3 coding DNA: TGCGCCAGCAGCTTGGTTTACAGGAGGAACACTGAAGCTTTCTTT. Residues: CASSLVYRRNTEAFF.

This clone was seen a single time. This chain uses TRBV18 with TRBJ1-5, with D perhaps TRBD1 (5 bases). Deletions cut 6 bases from V and 2 bases from J, with 14 bases between. The CDR3 contains 15 residues. Germline lookup yields CDR1 KGHSH and CDR2 LQKENI. CDR3 amino acids: CASSPGWGGNQPQHF. In DNA form, the CDR3 reads TGTGCCAGCTCTCCAGGGTGGGGCGGCAATCAGCCCCAGCATTTT.

The J gene is TRBJ1-1, the V gene TRBV29-1; tentative D call: TRBD1 (6 bases). Germline lookup yields CDR1 SQVTM and CDR2 ANQGSEA. This CDR3 spans 16 amino acids. Trimming left V 6 bases short and J 0 bases short, with 20 bases between. The CDR3 sequence: CSVDGQSDTLNTEAFF. CDR3 bases: TGCAGCGTAGACGGACAGAGCGATACCCTGAACACTGAAGCTTTCTTT.

This clone showed up just a few times. The chain carries TRBV9 and TRBJ1-2; tentatively, D is TRBD1 (6 bases). CDR1 and CDR2 from the germline V gene are SGDLS and YYNGEE. The CDR3 is 14 amino acids. The V gene lost 4 bases and the J gene lost 3 bases, with 13 bases spanning the gap. The CDR3 region is CASSQGSDYYGYTF. CDR3 nucleotide sequence: TGTGCCAGCAGCCAGGGGTCAGACTACTATGGCTACACCTTC.

This clone showed up just once. The CDR3 region has the DNA TGTGCCAGCAACGCTCCAGGACTTAGGGGGGAGACCCAGTACTTC. Encoded protein: CASNAPGLRGETQYF. The V call is TRBV11-2, the J call TRBJ2-5; weak D call: TRBD1 (6 bases). The V and J ends lost 7 bases and 5 bases respectively, with 20 bases between them. The CDR3 is made up of 15 amino acids. Germline CDR1 reads SGHAT; CDR2 reads FQNNGV.

CDR3 nucleotides: TGTGCCAGCAGCCACTTGGCGGCGGGGGCGCCCCACAATGAGCAGTTCTTC. Its translation: CASSHLAAGAPHNEQFF. J is TRBJ2-1 and V is TRBV3-1 (or the pseudogene TRBV3-2), with TRBD2 as a possible D gene (7 bases). This CDR3 is built from 17 residues. V was pared by 3 bases and J by 5 bases, with 20 bases between. Germline values: CDR1 LGHDT, CDR2 YNNKEL (reference sequence).

This sequence joins TRBV29-1 and TRBJ1-4; weak D call: TRBD1 (5 bases). The CDR3 has 14 amino acids. Trimming took off 3 bases at V and 4 bases at J, with 12 bases between the two ends. Germline V gene lookup returns CDR1 SQVTM and CDR2 ANQGSEA. The CDR3 loop reads CSVDGGVSNEKLFF. CDR3 nucleotide sequence: TGCAGCGTTGATGGGGGGGTTAGTAATGAAAAACTGTTTTTT.

CDR3 residues: CASSQDAGNTIYF. The CDR3 DNA sequence: TGCGCCAGCAGTCAGGACGCTGGAAACACCATATATTTT. This rearrangement joins TRBV5-1 to TRBJ1-3; no reliable D call. The germline CDR1 and CDR2 sequences are SGHRS and YFSETQ. CDR3 length equals 13 residues. V was trimmed by 5 bases and J by 2 bases, leaving 8 bases between them.